Presented here are 13 T cell receptor beta chains from one specimen sequenced in a study of shared clonotypes between healthy human individuals. Naive CD8 cells were CD45RO-negative, positively selected for CCR7, excluding terminally differentiated effector memory CD45RA+ cells. Method: immunoSEQ multiplex PCR; TCRdb's copy keeps in-frame clones and lacks some. The table includes about 2.1 million clones, 90% to 95% detected once. The material sequenced was naive CD8+ T cells from PBMCs. The receptors originated from a man younger than 35 in good health. Some clones in this sample may be carry-over from other donors' samples.

CDR3 in amino acids: CASSPTGTGEQYF. The CDR3 DNA is TGTGCCAGCAGCCCCACAGGGACAGGCGAGCAGTACTTC. V and J are TRBV9 and TRBJ2-7; 8 bases match TRBD1. Losses at the gene ends were 4 bases for V and 6 bases for J; bases not matched to a gene: 6. Germline lookup yields CDR1 SGDLS and CDR2 YYNGEE. This CDR3 is built from 13 residues.

As for this clone: Other DNA variants within this sample encode the same CDR3. The V gene is TRBV29-1, the J gene TRBJ2-7; maybe TRBD2 (5 bases). V lost 2 bases and J 0 bases, leaving 8 bases between the germline ends. Per the germline V gene, CDR1 is SQVTM and CDR2 is ANQGSEA. The CDR3 totals 13 residues. The CDR3 DNA sequence: TGCAGCGTTGAATCCGGACTCTCCTACGAGCAGTACTTC. It is translated as CSVESGLSYEQYF.

In regard to this clone: This could be a read error, since a much larger clone is one nucleotide away. The sample holds other DNA sequences that translate to the same CDR3. This chain joins TRBV27 and TRBJ2-2; D gene unclear. Trimming cost V 1 base and J 7 bases, with 1 base left between them. Germline loops: CDR1 MNHEY, CDR2 SMNVEV (reference sequence). The CDR3 has 11 residues. The CDR3 reads CASSLYGELFF. The CDR3 DNA is TGTGCCAGCAGTTTATACGGGGAGCTGTTTTTT.

This chain uses TRBV11-3 with TRBJ2-2; TRBD1 aligns across 8 bases. V gave up 5 bases and J gave up 4 bases; unmatched junction bases: 0. This CDR3 comprises 13 residues. The germline gives CDR1 SGHNT, CDR2 YENEEA. The CDR3 sequence: CASSDRGTGELFF. Here the CDR3 DNA reads TGTGCCAGCAGCGACAGGGGCACCGGGGAGCTGTTTTTT.

This sequence joins TRBV5-5 and TRBJ2-7, with a possible D match to TRBD1 (5 bases). The CDR3 loop spans 13 amino acids. Germline V CDR1 and CDR2: SGHKS, YYEKEE (reference sequence). V lost 2 bases, J lost 6 bases, and 12 bases lay in between. The CDR3 reads CASSLDVRAEQYF. CDR3 coding DNA: TGTGCCAGCAGCTTAGATGTCAGGGCCGAGCAGTACTTC.

V gene TRBV5-8 combines with J gene TRBJ1-1; possibly TRBD1 for D (5 bases). The germline CDR1 and CDR2 sequences are SGHTS and YDEGEE. The germline V and J ends were trimmed by 3 bases and 0 bases, with 9 bases remaining between them. The CDR3 is 14 residues long. The CDR3 sequence is CASSYGTVNTEAFF. The CDR3 coding sequence is TGTGCCAGCAGCTATGGGACGGTGAACACTGAAGCTTTCTTT.

The J gene is TRBJ1-2, the V gene TRBV7-9; 7 bases map to TRBD1. The junction had 8 bases not matched to a gene; V was cut back by 11 bases and J by 5 bases. CDR1 is SEHNR, CDR2 FQNEAQ, per germline (reference sequence). The CDR3 runs 12 residues. CDR3 protein: CAGETGSYGYTF. CDR3 sequence (DNA): TGTGCCGGAGAGACAGGGTCTTATGGCTACACCTTC.

This chain uses TRBV10-3 with TRBJ1-2; D may be TRBD1 (5 bases). The CDR3 length is 17 residues. V lost 10 bases and J 3 bases, leaving 27 bases between the germline ends. Germline lookup yields CDR1 ENHRY and CDR2 SYGVKD. The CDR3 protein is CATAVKSGTSHDYGYTF. DNA of the CDR3: TGTGCCACCGCAGTGAAATCGGGGACCAGTCATGACTATGGCTACACCTTC.

The chain has TRBV9 and TRBJ2-1; D not certain. The CDR3 spans 14 residues. Germline lookup yields CDR1 SGDLS and CDR2 YYNGEE. Trimming removed 4 bases at V and 0 bases at J, with 8 bases between. The CDR3 nucleotides read TGTGCCAGCAGCTCGGAAAGCTCCTACAATGAGCAGTTCTTC. Protein sequence: CASSSESSYNEQFF.

The CDR3 DNA is TGCGCCAGCAGCCCCGCCGGGACAGGCCCCTACGAGCAGTACTTC. It yields the protein CASSPAGTGPYEQYF. This sequence joins TRBV5-1 and TRBJ2-7, with 8 positions matching TRBD1. Germline values: CDR1 SGHRS, CDR2 YFSETQ. The CDR3 is made up of 15 amino acids. With 4 bases clipped from V and 2 bases from J, the junction kept 8 bases outside the gene matches.

This rearrangement joins TRBV5-4 to TRBJ2-5; D perhaps matches TRBD2 (6 bases). The DNA end is a closer match to TRBJ2-7, so the J assignment may be wrong. Germline assignment: CDR1 SGHNT and CDR2 YYREEE (reference sequence). The CDR3 has 13 residues. The CDR3 coding sequence is TGTGCCAGCAGTGTTGGGGGGTCCTACGAGCAGTACTTC. It encodes CASSVGGSYEQYF.

The rearrangement links TRBV5-1 to TRBJ2-7; D may be TRBD1 (6 bases). Germline V gene sequence: CDR1 SGHRS, CDR2 YFSETQ. V dropped 1 base and J dropped 3 bases, with 11 bases sitting between them. The CDR3 contains 14 residues. The CDR3 loop is CASSLNRDIYEQYF. CDR3 nucleotides: TGCGCCAGCAGCTTGAACAGGGACATCTACGAGCAGTACTTC.

The genes are TRBV2 and TRBJ1-2; the D is unclear. This CDR3 comprises 11 residues. The germline V gene has CDR1 SNHLY and CDR2 FYNNEI. Trimming left V 6 bases short and J 5 bases short, with 7 bases between. CDR3 region: CASSPYYGYTF. Here the CDR3 DNA reads TGTGCCAGCAGCCCCTATTATGGCTACACCTTC.